This T cell receptor (beta chain) appears in the sequencing data of a study of graft-versus-host responses after intestinal transplantation. For the study at large: All recipients got anti-thymocyte globulin induction, then tacrolimus and steroids for 2 to 3 years.

General observations from the study: Peak levels of circulating GvH clones tracked with early post-transplant HvG declines.

The CDR3 extends over 14 amino acids. CDR1 is MGHRA and CDR2 is YSYEKL in the germline V gene. V lost 0 bases, J lost 3 bases, and 6 bases lay in between. This table comes from immunoSEQ multiplex PCR, and its TCRdb copy is limited to in-frame clones, with some not included. The profile shows about 120,000 clones, approximately 95% of them singletons. This clone was seen just once. Its antigen is undetermined. Source: unstimulated CD8+ T cells sorted from spleen or lymph node cells, taken before intestinal transplant. The receptor was derived from a human donor who received an intestinal transplant. V and J are TRBV4-1 and TRBJ2-1, with D maybe TRBD1 (6 bases). This CDR3 is CASSQEGHYNEQFF. CDR3 nucleotides: TGCGCCAGCAGCCAAGAGGGACACTACAATGAGCAGTTCTTC.